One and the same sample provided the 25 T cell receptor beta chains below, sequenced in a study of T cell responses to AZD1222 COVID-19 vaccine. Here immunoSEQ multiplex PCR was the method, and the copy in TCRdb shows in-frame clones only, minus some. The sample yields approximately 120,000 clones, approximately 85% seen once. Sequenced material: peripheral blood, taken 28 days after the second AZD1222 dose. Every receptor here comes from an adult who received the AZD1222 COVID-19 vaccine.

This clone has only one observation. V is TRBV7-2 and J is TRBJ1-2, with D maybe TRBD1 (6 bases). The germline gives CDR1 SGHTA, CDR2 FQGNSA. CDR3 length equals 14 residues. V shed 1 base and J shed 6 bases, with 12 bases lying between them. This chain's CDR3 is CASSLGAGANGYTF. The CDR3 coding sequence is TGTGCCAGCAGCTTAGGGGCAGGGGCAAATGGCTACACCTTC.

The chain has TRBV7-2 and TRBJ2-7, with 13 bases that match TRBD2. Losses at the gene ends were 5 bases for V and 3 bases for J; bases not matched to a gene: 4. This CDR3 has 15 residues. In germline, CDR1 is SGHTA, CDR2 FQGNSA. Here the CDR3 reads CASSAGLAGVYEQYF. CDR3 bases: TGTGCCAGCAGCGCCGGACTAGCGGGGGTCTACGAGCAGTACTTC.

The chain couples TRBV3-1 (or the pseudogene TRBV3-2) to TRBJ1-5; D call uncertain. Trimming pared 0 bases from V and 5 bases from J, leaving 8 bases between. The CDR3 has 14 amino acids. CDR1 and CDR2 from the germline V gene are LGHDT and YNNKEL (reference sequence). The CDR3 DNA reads TGTGCCAGCAGCCAAGAGGTCGGAGATCAGCCCCAGCATTTT. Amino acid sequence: CASSQEVGDQPQHF.

DNA for the CDR3: TGTGCCAGCAGCTTGCGAAGGCGAAGTTTGGCTTTCTTT. It codes for CASSLRRRSLAFF. The chain is built from TRBV7-2 and TRBJ1-1; D remains unclear. V was trimmed by 3 bases and J by 11 bases, leaving 16 bases between them. From germline, CDR1 is SGHTA and CDR2 FQGNSA. The CDR3 spans 13 residues.

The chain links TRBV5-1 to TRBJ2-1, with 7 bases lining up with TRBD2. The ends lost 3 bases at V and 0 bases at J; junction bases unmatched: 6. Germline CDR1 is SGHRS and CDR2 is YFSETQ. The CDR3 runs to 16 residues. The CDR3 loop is CASSSRGDYSYNEQFF. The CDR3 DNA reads TGCGCCAGCAGCTCCCGAGGGGACTACTCCTACAATGAGCAGTTCTTC. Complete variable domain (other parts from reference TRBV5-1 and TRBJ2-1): KAGVTQTPRYLIKTRGQQVTLSCSPISGHRSVSWYQQTPGQGLQFLFEYFSETQRNKGNFPGRFSGRQFSNSRSEMNVSTLELGDSALYLCASSSRGDYSYNEQFFGPGTRLTVL.

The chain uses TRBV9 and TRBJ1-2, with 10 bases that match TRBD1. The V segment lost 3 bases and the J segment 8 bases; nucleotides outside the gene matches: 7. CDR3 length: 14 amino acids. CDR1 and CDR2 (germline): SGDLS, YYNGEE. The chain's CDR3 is CASSGSGTGVGYTF. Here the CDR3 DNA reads TGTGCCAGCAGCGGGTCCGGGACAGGGGTGGGCTACACCTTC.

The CDR3 region is CASSVGPRGDYEQYF. CDR3 nucleotides: TGTGCCAGCAGCGTAGGTCCCAGGGGTGACTACGAGCAGTACTTC. The chain carries TRBV9 and TRBJ2-7, with D possibly being TRBD1 (6 bases). CDR3 size: 15 residues. V was cut by 0 bases and J by 3 bases, with 13 bases left in between. Germline V gene sequence: CDR1 SGDLS, CDR2 YYNGEE. The full variable domain, with the rest looked up from reference TRBV9 and TRBJ2-7, is DSGVTQTPKHLITATGQRVTLRCSPRSGDLSVYWYQQSLDQGLQFLIQYYNGEERAKGNILERFSAQQFPDLHSELNLSSLELGDSALYFCASSVGPRGDYEQYFGPGTRLTVT.

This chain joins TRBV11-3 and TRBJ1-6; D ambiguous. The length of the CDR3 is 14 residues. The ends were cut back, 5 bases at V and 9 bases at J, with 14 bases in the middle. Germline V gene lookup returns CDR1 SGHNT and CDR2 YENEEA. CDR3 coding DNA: TGTGCCAGCAGCCTAACAATTAGGAGTTCACCCCTCCACTTT. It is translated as CASSLTIRSSPLHF. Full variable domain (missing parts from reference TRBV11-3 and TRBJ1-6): EAGVVQSPRYKIIEKKQPVAFWCNPISGHNTLYWYLQNLGQGPELLIRYENEEAVDDSQLPKDRFSAERLKGVDSTLKIQPAELGDSAVYLCASSLTIRSSPLHFGNGTRLTVT.

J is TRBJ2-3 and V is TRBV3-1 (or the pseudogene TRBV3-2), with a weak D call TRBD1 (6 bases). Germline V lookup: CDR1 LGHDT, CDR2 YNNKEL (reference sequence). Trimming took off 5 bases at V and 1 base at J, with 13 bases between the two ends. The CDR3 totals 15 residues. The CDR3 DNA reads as TGTGCCAGCAGCAACAGGGTAAGAGGCACAGATACGCAGTATTTT. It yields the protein CASSNRVRGTDTQYF.

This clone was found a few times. The CDR3 DNA follows: TGTGCCAGCAGTCAACTAGCGGAAGGCCCGGGGGCGCAGTATTTT. This sequence encodes CASSQLAEGPGAQYF. The chain uses TRBV27 and TRBJ2-3; TRBD2 aligns across 8 bases. The CDR3 has 15 residues. The germline V gene encodes CDR1 MNHEY and CDR2 SMNVEV (reference sequence). V lost 5 bases, J lost 10 bases, and 14 bases stayed unmatched.

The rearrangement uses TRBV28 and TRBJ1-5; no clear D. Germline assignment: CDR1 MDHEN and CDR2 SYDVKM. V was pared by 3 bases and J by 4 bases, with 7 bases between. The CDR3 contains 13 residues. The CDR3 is CASSFEGNQPQHF. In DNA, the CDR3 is TGTGCCAGCAGTTTCGAAGGAAATCAGCCCCAGCATTTT.

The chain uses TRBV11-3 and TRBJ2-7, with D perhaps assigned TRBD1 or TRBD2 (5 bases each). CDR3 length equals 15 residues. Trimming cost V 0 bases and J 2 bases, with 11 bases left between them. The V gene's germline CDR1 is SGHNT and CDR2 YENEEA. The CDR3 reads CASSLEGAGTYEQYF. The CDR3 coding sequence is TGTGCCAGCAGCTTAGAAGGGGCGGGTACCTACGAGCAGTACTTC.

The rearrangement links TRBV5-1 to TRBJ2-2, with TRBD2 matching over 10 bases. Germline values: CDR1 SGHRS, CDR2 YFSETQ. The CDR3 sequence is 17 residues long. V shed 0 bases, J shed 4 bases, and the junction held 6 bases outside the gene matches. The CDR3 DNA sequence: TGCGCCAGCAGCTTGGCCGCAGCGGGAGGGGGCACCGGGGAGCTGTTTTTT. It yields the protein CASSLAAAGGGTGELFF.

CDR3 nucleotides: TGTGCCAGCAGCTTGGGACTAGCGGGGGGGCTGACAGATACGCAGTATTTT. Amino acid sequence: CASSLGLAGGLTDTQYF. V gene TRBV5-6 combines with J gene TRBJ2-3, with 14 bases that match TRBD2. The germline V gene has CDR1 SGHDT and CDR2 YYEEEE. This CDR3 region has 17 residues. Losses at the gene ends were 0 bases for V and 3 bases for J; bases not matched to a gene: 3.

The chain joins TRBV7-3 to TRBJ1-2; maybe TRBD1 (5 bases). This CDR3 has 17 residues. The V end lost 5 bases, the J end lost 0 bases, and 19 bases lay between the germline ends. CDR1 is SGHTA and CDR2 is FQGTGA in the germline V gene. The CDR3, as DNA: TGTGCCAGCAGCCAAGATGGGGGAAAAATAGCTAACTATGGCTACACCTTC. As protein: CASSQDGGKIANYGYTF.

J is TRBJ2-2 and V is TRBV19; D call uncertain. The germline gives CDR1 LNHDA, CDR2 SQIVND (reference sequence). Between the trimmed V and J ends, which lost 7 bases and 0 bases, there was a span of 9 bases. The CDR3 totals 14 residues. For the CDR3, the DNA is TGTGCCAGTAAGGAACACCCGAACACCGGGGAGCTGTTTTTT. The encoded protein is CASKEHPNTGELFF.

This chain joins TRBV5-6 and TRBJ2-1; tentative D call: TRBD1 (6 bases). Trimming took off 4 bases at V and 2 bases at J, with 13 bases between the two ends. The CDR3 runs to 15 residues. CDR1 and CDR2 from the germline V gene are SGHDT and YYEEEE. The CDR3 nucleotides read TGTGCCAGCAGCCCCCGGGACACCACCTACAATGAGCAGTTCTTC. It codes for CASSPRDTTYNEQFF.

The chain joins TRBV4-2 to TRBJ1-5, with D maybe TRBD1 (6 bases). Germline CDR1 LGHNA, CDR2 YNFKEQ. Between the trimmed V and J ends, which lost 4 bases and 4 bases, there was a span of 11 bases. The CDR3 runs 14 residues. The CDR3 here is CASSPLTGNQPQHF. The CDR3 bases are TGTGCCAGCAGCCCTTTAACAGGGAATCAGCCCCAGCATTTT.

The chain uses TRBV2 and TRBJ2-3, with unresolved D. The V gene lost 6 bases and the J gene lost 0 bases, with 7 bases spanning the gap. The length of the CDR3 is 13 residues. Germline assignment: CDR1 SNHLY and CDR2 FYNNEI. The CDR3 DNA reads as TGTGCCAGCAGGTGGGAAAGCACAGATACGCAGTATTTT. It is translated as CASRWESTDTQYF.

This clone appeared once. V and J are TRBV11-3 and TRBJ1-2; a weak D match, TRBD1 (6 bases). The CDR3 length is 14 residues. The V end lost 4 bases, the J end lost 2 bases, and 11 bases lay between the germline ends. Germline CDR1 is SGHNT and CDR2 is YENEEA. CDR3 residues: CASSSGQPNYGYTF. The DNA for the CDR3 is TGTGCCAGCAGCTCGGGACAACCGAACTATGGCTACACCTTC.

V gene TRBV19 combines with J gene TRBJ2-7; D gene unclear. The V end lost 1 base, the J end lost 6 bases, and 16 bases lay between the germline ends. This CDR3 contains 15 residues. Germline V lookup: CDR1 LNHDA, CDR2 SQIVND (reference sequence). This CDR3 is CASSIGVPGAREQYF. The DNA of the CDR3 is TGTGCCAGTAGTATAGGGGTACCGGGCGCCCGCGAGCAGTACTTC.

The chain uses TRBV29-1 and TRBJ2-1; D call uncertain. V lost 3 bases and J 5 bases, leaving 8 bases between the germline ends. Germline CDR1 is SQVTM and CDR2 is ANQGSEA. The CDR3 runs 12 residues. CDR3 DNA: TGCAGCGTTGACGGCTACAACAATGAGCAGTTCTTC. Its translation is CSVDGYNNEQFF.

The CDR3 spells CASSVGSALSTNEKLFF. CDR3 sequence (DNA): TGTGCCAGCAGCGTAGGTAGCGCTCTGTCAACTAATGAAAAACTGTTTTTT. The chain links TRBV9 to TRBJ1-4; D ambiguous. The CDR3 is 17 amino acids. Germline V lookup: CDR1 SGDLS, CDR2 YYNGEE. V was shortened by 0 bases and J by 0 bases, with 12 bases between the two germline ends.

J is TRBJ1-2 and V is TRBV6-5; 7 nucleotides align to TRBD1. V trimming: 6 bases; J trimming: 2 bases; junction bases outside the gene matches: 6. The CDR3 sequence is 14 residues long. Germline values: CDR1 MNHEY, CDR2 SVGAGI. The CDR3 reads CASSLMTGNYGYTF. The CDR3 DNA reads TGTGCCAGCAGCCTTATGACAGGGAACTATGGCTACACCTTC.

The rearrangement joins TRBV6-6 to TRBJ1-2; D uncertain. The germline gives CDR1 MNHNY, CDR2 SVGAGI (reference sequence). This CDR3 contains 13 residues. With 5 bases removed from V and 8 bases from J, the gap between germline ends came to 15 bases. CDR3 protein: CASSPDRTRGYTF. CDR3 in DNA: TGTGCCAGCAGTCCGGACCGTACACGCGGCTACACCTTC.